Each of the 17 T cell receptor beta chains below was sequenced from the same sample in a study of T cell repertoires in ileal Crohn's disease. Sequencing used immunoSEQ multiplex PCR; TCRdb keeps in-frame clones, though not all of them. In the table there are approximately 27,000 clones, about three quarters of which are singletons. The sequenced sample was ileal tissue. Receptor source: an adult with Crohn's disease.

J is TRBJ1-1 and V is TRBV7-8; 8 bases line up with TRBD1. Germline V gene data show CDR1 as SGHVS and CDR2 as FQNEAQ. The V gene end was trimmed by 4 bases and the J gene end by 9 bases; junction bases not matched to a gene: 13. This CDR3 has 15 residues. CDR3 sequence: CASSSNRGSARKAFF. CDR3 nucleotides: TGTGCCAGCAGCTCGAACAGGGGGTCAGCGAGGAAAGCTTTCTTT.

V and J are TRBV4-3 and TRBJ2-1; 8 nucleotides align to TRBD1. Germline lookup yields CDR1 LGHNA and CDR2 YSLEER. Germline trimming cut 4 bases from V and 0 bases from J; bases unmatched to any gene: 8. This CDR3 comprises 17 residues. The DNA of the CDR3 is TGCGCCAGCAGCCCTACCATAACAGGGGGCTCCTACAATGAGCAGTTCTTC. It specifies CASSPTITGGSYNEQFF.

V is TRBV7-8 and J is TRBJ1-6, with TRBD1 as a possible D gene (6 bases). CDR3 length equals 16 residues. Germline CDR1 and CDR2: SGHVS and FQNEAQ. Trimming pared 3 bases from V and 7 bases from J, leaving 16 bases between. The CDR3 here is CASSLTGDNLNSPLHF. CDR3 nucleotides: TGTGCCAGCAGCTTGACCGGGGACAATCTGAATTCACCCCTCCACTTT.

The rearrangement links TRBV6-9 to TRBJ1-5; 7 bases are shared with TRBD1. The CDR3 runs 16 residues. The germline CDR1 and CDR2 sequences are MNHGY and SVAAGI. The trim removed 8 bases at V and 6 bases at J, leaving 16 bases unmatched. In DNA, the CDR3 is TGTGCCAGCTTAACTCTCAGGGGGGTTATCTTTCAGCCCCAGCATTTT. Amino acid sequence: CASLTLRGVIFQPQHF.

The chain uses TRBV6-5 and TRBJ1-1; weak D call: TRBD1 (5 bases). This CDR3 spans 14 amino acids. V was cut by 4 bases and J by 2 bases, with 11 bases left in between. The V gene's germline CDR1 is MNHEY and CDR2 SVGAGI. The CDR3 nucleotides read TGTGCCAGCAGTTCGGCAGGGCTCAACACTGAAGCTTTCTTT. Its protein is CASSSAGLNTEAFF.

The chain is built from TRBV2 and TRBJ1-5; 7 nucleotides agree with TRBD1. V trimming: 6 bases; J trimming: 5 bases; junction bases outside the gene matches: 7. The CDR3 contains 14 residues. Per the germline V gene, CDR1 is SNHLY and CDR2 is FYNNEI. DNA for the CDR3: TGTGCCAGCAGACTGACAGGGCGCCATCAGCCCCAGCATTTT. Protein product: CASRLTGRHQPQHF.

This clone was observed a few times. In nucleotides, the CDR3 is TGTGCCAGCAGCCCCGCCGGGACTAGCGGTAGAAATGAGCAGTTCTTC. Amino acid sequence: CASSPAGTSGRNEQFF. The chain employs TRBV9 and TRBJ2-1; 11 nucleotides align to TRBD2. J was trimmed by 7 bases and V by 4 bases; bases with no gene match: 10. The CDR3 sequence is 16 residues long. Germline CDR1 reads SGDLS; CDR2 reads YYNGEE.

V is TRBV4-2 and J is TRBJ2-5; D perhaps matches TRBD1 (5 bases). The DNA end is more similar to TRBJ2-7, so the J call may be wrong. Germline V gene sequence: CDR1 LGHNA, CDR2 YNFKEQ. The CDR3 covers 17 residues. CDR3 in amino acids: CASSQEVRNRINYEQYF. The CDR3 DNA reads TGTGCCAGCAGCCAAGAAGTAAGGAACAGGATAAACTACGAGCAGTACTTC.

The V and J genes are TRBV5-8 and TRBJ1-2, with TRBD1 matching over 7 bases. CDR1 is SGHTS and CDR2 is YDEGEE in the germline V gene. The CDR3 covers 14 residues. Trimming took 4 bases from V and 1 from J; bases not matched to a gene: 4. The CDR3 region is CASSRQGLNYGYTF. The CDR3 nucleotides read TGTGCCAGCAGCCGACAGGGTCTTAACTATGGCTACACCTTC.

In DNA form, the CDR3 reads TGTGCCAGCAGCCTAAACCCCCGGGGCTATGGCTACACCTTC. The encoded protein is CASSLNPRGYGYTF. This chain uses TRBV14 with TRBJ1-2; D call uncertain. From germline, CDR1 is SGHDN and CDR2 FVKESK. The ends were cut back, 4 bases at V and 4 bases at J, with 13 bases in the middle. The CDR3 consists of 14 residues. The whole variable domain, filled in from reference TRBV14 and TRBJ1-2, reads EAGVTQFPSHSVIEKGQTVTLRCDPISGHDNLYWYRRVMGKEIKFLLHFVKESKQDESGMPNNRFLAERTGGTYSTLKVQPAELEDSGVYFCASSLNPRGYGYTFGSGTRLTVV.

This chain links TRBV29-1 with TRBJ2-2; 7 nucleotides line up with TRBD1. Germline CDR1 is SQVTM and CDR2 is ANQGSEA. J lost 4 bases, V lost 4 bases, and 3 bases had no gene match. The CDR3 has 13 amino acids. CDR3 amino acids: CSVVRGPTGELFF. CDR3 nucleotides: TGCAGCGTTGTTAGGGGGCCCACCGGGGAGCTGTTTTTT.

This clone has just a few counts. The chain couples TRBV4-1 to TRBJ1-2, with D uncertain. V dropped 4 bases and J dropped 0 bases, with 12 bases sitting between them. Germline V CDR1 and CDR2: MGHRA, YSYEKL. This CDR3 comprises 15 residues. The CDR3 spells CASSPSNLANYGYTF. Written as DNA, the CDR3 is TGCGCCAGCAGCCCCTCGAACTTAGCTAACTATGGCTACACCTTC.

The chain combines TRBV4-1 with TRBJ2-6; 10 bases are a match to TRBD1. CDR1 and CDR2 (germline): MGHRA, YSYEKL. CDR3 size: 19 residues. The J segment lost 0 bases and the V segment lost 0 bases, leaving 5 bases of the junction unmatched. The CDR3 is CASSQDGTGAFSGANVLTF. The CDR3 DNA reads TGCGCCAGCAGCCAAGATGGGACAGGGGCCTTCTCTGGGGCCAACGTCCTGACTTTC.

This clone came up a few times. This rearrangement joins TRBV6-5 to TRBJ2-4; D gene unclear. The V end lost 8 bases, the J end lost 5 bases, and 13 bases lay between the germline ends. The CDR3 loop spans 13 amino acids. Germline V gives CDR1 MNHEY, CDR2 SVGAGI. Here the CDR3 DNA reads TGTGCCAGCCAACTATCGGATGAAAACATTCAGTACTTC. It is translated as CASQLSDENIQYF.

For the CDR3, the DNA is TGTGCCAGCAGGACTGACAGGTGGCATGGCTACACCTTC. It translates to CASRTDRWHGYTF. The V call is TRBV2, the J call TRBJ1-2; D might be TRBD1 (6 bases). The germline gives CDR1 SNHLY, CDR2 FYNNEI. The CDR3 consists of 13 residues. Between the trimmed V and J ends, which lost 6 bases and 6 bases, there was a span of 14 bases.

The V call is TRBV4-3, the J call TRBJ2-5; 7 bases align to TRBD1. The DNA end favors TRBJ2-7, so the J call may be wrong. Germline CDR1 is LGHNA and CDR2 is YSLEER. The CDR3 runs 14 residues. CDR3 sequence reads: CASSQGGDRDEQYF. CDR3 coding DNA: TGCGCCAGCAGCCAAGGAGGCGACAGGGACGAGCAGTACTTC.

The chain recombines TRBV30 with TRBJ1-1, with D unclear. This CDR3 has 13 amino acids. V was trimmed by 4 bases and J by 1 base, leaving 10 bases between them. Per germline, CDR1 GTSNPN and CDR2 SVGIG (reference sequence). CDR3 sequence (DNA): TGTGCCTGGACGGTACTGAGGAACACTGAAGCTTTCTTT. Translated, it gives CAWTVLRNTEAFF.